This T cell receptor (beta chain) was documented in a study of regulatory T cells in long-lasting Graves disease. Whole-study findings and limits: A greater number of public clonotypes (approximately 2,500) was shared by persistent patients than by new patients (approximately 880).

Unmatched junction bases numbered 6, after V lost 2 bases and J lost 2 bases. This CDR3 comprises 15 residues. Per the germline V gene, CDR1 is MDHEN and CDR2 is SYDVKM. Building of the TCR beta libraries involved iRepertoire HTBI primers and Arm-PCR of CDR3 regions. Each CDR3 protein gets one entry after TCRdb re-called the multiplex PCR reads with MiXCR. The sample consists of 410,000 or so distinct CDR3 sequences, 15% of them appearing once. Time point meaning: newly diagnosed GD, antithyroid drugs for less than 3 months. Researchers made the TCR library from RNA that was extracted from PBMCs. There are many counts of this clonotype. No antigen is known for it. This sample also appeared in a second study, on T cells in Graves' hyperthyroidism and ophthalmopathy.

The chain has TRBV28 and TRBJ2-7, with 7 bases fitting TRBD2. The sequence was obtained from a woman in her 30s with Graves disease. The sequences come from peripheral blood mononuclear cells (PBMCs), collected at new diagnosis, from a patient treated with antithyroid drugs. CDR3 nucleotide sequence: TGTGCCAGCAGTTTAGCACTAGCGCGTGCCTACGAGCAGTACTTC. It translates to CASSLALARAYEQYF.